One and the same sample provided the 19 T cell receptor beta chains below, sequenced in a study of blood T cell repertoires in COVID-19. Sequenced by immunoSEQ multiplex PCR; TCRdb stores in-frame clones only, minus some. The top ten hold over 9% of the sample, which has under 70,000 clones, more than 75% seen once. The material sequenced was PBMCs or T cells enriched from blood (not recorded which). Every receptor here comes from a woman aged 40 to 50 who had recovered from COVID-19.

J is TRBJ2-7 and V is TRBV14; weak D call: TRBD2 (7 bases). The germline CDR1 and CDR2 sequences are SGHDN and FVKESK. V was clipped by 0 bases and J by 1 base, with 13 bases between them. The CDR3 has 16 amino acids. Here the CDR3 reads CASSQDLGGQSYEQYF. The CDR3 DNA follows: TGTGCCAGCAGCCAAGATTTGGGGGGGCAATCCTACGAGCAGTACTTC.

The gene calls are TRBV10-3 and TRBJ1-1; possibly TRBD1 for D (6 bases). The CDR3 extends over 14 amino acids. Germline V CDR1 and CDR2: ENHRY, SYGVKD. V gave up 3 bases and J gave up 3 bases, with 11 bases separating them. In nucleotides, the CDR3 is TGTGCCATCAGTGATGTGCAGGGGCACACTGAAGCTTTCTTT. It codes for CAISDVQGHTEAFF.

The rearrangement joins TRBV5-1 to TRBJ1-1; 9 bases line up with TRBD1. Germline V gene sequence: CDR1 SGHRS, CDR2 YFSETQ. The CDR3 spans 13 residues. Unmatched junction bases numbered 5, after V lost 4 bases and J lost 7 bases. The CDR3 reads CASSMGQGVEAFF. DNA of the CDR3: TGCGCCAGCAGCATGGGACAGGGAGTTGAAGCTTTCTTT.

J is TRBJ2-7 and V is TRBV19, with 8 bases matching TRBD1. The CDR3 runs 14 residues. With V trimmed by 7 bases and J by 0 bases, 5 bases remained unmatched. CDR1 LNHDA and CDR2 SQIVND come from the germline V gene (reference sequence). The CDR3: CASTGQGSSYEQYF. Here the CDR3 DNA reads TGTGCCAGTACAGGACAGGGAAGCTCCTACGAGCAGTACTTC.

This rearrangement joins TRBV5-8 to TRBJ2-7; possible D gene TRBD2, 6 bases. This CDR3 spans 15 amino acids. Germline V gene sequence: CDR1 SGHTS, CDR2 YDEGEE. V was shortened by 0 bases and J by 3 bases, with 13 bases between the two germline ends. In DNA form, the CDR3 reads TGTGCCAGCAGCTTGGCGGGGGTTAGAGGCTACGAGCAGTACTTC. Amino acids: CASSLAGVRGYEQYF.

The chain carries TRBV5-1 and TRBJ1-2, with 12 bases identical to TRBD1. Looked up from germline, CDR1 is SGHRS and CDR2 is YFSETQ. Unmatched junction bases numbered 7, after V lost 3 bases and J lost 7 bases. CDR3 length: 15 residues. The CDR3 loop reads CASSSGTGGYGGYTF. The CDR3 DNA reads TGCGCCAGCAGCTCCGGGACAGGGGGCTATGGTGGCTACACCTTC.

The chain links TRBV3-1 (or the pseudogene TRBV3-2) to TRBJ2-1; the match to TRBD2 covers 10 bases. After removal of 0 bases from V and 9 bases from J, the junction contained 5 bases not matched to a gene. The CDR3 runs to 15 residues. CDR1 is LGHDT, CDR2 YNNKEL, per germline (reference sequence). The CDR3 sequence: CASSQDRAGGREQFF. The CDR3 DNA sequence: TGTGCCAGCAGCCAAGACCGAGCGGGGGGGCGTGAGCAGTTCTTC.

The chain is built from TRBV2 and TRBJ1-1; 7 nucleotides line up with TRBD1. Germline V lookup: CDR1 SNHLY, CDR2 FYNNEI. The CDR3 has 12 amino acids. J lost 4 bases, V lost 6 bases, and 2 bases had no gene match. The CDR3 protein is CASRQGSTEAFF. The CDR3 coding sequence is TGTGCCAGCAGACAGGGGTCCACTGAAGCTTTCTTT.

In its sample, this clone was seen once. CDR3 nucleotides: TGTGCCAGCAGTTTCGGACAGGGGTTTAACTATGGCTACACCTTC. Residues: CASSFGQGFNYGYTF. This chain joins TRBV6-5 and TRBJ1-2; 9 bases are shared with TRBD1. The V segment lost 4 bases and the J segment 1 base; nucleotides outside the gene matches: 4. CDR1 and CDR2 (germline): MNHEY, SVGAGI. The CDR3 runs to 15 residues.

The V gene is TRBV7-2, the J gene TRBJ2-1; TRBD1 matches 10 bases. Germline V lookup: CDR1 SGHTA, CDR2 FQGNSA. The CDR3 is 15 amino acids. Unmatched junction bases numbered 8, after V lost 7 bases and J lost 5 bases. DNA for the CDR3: TGTGCCAGCATAGAGCGGACAGGGGGTAACAATGAGCAGTTCTTC. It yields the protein CASIERTGGNNEQFF.

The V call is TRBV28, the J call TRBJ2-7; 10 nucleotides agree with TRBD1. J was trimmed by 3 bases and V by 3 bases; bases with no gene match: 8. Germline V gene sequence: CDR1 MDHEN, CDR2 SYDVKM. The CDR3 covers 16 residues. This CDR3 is CASSLPGQGKGYEQYF. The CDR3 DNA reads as TGTGCCAGCAGTTTGCCGGGACAGGGGAAGGGCTACGAGCAGTACTTC.

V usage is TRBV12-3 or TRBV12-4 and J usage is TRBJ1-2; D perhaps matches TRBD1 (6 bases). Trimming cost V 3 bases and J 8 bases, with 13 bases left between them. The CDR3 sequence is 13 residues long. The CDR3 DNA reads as TGTGCCAGCAGTTTCTTGGGGGGGCTAGGCTACACCTTC. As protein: CASSFLGGLGYTF.

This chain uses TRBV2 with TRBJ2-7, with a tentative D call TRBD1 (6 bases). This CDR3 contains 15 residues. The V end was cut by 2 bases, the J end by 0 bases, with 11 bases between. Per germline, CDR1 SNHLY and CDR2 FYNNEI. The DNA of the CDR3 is TGTGCCAGCAGTGAACTCCCGACAGGCTCCTACGAGCAGTACTTC. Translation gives CASSELPTGSYEQYF.

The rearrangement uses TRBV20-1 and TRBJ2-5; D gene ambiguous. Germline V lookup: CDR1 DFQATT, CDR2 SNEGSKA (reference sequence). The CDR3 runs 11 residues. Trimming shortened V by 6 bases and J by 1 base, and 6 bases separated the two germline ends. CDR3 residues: CSATGQETQYF. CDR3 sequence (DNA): TGCAGTGCAACCGGCCAAGAGACCCAGTACTTC.

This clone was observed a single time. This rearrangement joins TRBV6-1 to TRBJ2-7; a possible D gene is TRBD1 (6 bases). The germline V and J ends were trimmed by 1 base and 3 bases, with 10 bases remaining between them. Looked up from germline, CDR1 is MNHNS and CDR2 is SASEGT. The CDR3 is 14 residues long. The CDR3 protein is CASSEGTARYEQYF. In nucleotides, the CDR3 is TGTGCCAGCAGTGAAGGGACAGCACGCTACGAGCAGTACTTC.

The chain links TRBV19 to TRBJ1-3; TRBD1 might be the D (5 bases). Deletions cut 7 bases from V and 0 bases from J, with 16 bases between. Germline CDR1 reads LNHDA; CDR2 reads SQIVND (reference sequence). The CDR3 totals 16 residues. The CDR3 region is CASTAKQDASGNTIYF. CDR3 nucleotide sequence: TGTGCCAGTACTGCCAAACAGGATGCCTCTGGAAACACCATATATTTT.

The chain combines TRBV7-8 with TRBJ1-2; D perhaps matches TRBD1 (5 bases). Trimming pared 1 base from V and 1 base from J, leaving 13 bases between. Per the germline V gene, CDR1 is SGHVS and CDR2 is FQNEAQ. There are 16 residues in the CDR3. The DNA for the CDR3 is TGTGCCAGCAGCTTAGGTTTTCAGGGAAGTAACTATGGCTACACCTTC. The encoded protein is CASSLGFQGSNYGYTF.

DNA of the CDR3: TGCGCCAGCAGCCGAGCAGGGATGACCTACGAGCAGTACTTC. It translates to CASSRAGMTYEQYF. The chain combines TRBV5-1 with TRBJ2-7, with D tentatively TRBD1 (5 bases). CDR1 is SGHRS, CDR2 YFSETQ, per germline. Trimming took 4 bases from V and 2 from J, leaving 13 bases between them. This CDR3 spans 14 amino acids.

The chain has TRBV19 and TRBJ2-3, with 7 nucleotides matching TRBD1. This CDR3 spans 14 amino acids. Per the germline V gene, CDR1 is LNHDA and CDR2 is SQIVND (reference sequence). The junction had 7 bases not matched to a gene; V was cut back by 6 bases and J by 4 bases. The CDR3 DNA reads TGTGCCAGTAGGCGGACAGGTTACGCAGATACGCAGTATTTT. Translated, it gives CASRRTGYADTQYF.